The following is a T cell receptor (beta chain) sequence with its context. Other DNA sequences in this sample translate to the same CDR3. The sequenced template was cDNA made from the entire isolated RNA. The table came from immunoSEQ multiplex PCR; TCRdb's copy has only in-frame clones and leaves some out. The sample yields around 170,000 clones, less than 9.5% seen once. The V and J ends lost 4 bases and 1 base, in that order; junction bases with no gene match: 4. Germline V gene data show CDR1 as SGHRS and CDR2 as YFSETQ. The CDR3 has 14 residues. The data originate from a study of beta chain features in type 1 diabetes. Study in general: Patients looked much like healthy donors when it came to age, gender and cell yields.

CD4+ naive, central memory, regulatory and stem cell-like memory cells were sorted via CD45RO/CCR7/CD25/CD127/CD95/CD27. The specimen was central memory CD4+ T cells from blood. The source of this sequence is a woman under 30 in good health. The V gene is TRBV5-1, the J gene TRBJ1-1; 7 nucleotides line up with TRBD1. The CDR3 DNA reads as TGCGCCAGCAGCCGCGGGACAGAGAACACTGAAGCTTTCTTT. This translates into CASSRGTENTEAFF.